The entry below describes one TCR beta chain. The TCR-sequenced patients were a few responders to pembrolizumab. This entry belongs to a study of PD-1 blockade in mismatch repair-deficient tumors. Turning to the study itself: Patients had approximately 11 mismatch repair-deficient cancer types and were previously treated and progressing.

This CDR3 region has 14 residues. With 10 bases clipped from V and 7 bases from J, the junction kept 15 bases outside the gene matches. The germline V gene has CDR1 WNHNN and CDR2 SYGVQD (reference sequence). Only in-frame clones appear in the TCRdb table, and some are missing; sequencing was by immunoSEQ multiplex PCR. The table includes about 39,000 clones, around 80% detected once. The receptor was isolated from an adult with mismatch repair-deficient cancer. Specimen: PBMCs, collected 38 to 40 weeks after starting pembrolizumab. V is TRBV10-1 and J is TRBJ2-7; 8 bases are shared with TRBD1. DNA of the CDR3: TGCGCCACCCAAGCAGGGACAGGAGCCTTGGAGCAGTACTTC. Protein sequence: CATQAGTGALEQYF.